This TCR beta chain was observed in a study of graft-versus-host responses after intestinal transplantation. Broader study findings: The study associated peak circulating GvH clone levels with early post-transplant HvG declines.

TCRdb's table, derived via immunoSEQ multiplex PCR, lists solely in-frame clones and lacks some. In the table there are about 86,000 clones, over 80% of which are singletons. This CDR3 is built from 13 residues. V was cut by 0 bases and J by 6 bases, with 6 bases left in between. Germline lookup yields CDR1 SGHRS and CDR2 YFSETQ. About this clone itself: Its target is not known.

The chain links TRBV5-1 to TRBJ1-4; D gene uncertain. Source: unstimulated CD8+ T cells sorted from spleen or lymph node cells, taken before intestinal transplant. The TCR originated in a human donor who received an intestinal transplant. The CDR3 nucleotides are TGCGCCAGCAGCTTGGTCGGGTATGAAAAACTGTTTTTT. The encoded protein is CASSLVGYEKLFF. Based on the CDR3 plus reference TRBV5-1 and TRBJ1-4, the full variable domain is KAGVTQTPRYLIKTRGQQVTLSCSPISGHRSVSWYQQTPGQGLQFLFEYFSETQRNKGNFPGRFSGRQFSNSRSEMNVSTLELGDSALYLCASSLVGYEKLFFGSGTQLSVL.